This passage covers 26 T cell receptor beta chains from one sample sequenced in a study of T cell responses to AZD1222 COVID-19 vaccine. Some clones are missing from TCRdb's copy, which holds only in-frame ones; the method was immunoSEQ multiplex PCR. Of around 150,000 clones listed, more than 75% are singletons. Sample: peripheral blood, taken on day 0 of AZD1222 vaccination. The receptors here all came from an adult in good health.

This chain connects TRBV11-2 to TRBJ2-7; tentatively, D is TRBD1 (5 bases). Germline V gene sequence: CDR1 SGHAT, CDR2 FQNNGV. V was shortened by 2 bases and J by 1 base, with 9 bases between the two germline ends. This CDR3 has 14 amino acids. The CDR3 DNA sequence: TGTGCCAGCAGCTTACTGACAGTTTCCTACGAGCAGTACTTC. Translation gives CASSLLTVSYEQYF.

This sequence joins TRBV7-6 and TRBJ2-2, with a weak D call TRBD1 (6 bases). The germline CDR1 and CDR2 sequences are SGHVS and FNYEAQ. Trimming left V 5 bases short and J 2 bases short, with 18 bases between. The CDR3 consists of 17 residues. The CDR3 region is CASSPLPLDSNTGELFF. The CDR3 DNA is TGTGCCAGCAGCCCCCTTCCCCTGGACAGCAACACCGGGGAGCTGTTTTTT.

The rearrangement uses TRBV5-4 and TRBJ1-2; 8 bases map to TRBD1. V lost 4 bases and J lost 1; bases outside the gene matches: 3. Germline V CDR1 and CDR2: SGHNT, YYREEE (reference sequence). CDR3 length equals 14 residues. The CDR3: CASSQGQVNYGYTF. The CDR3 DNA reads as TGTGCCAGCAGCCAGGGACAGGTTAACTATGGCTACACCTTC.

About this clone itself: Sequence at one end of the junction differs from germline and may be a read error. V usage is TRBV30 and J usage is TRBJ1-1, with D hard to call. The CDR3 consists of 14 residues. Germline CDR1 GTSNPN, CDR2 SVGIG (reference sequence). The CDR3 nucleotides read TGTGCCTGGATCCGCAGGAGGACGAACGCTGAAGCTTTCTTT. It codes for CAWIRRRTNAEAFF. The whole variable domain, remainder taken from reference TRBV30 and TRBJ1-1, is SQTIHQWPATLVQPVGSPLSLECTVEGTSNPNLYWYRQAAGRGLQLLFYSVGIGQISSEVPQNLSASRPQDRQFILSSKKLLLSDSGFYLCAWIRRRTNAEAFFGQGTRLTVV.

This chain links TRBV2 with TRBJ1-1; a weak D match, TRBD1 (5 bases). This CDR3 is 13 amino acids long. Germline lookup yields CDR1 SNHLY and CDR2 FYNNEI. Deletions cut 5 bases from V and 4 bases from J, with 11 bases between. In nucleotides, the CDR3 is TGTGCCAGCAGTCCCAGGGAAACCACTGAAGCTTTCTTT. Translated: CASSPRETTEAFF. Variable domain in full (rest from reference TRBV2 and TRBJ1-1): EPEVTQTPSHQVTQMGQEVILRCVPISNHLYFYWYRQILGQKVEFLVSFYNNEISEKSEIFDDQFSVERPDGSNFTLKIRSTKLEDSAMYFCASSPRETTEAFFGQGTRLTVV.

This chain connects TRBV11-2 to TRBJ1-2; D is unresolved. The germline gives CDR1 SGHAT, CDR2 FQNNGV. CDR3 size: 13 residues. The V gene lost 5 bases and the J gene lost 3 bases, with 10 bases spanning the gap. In DNA form, the CDR3 reads TGTGCCAGCAGCCCCTTAACAGACTATGGCTACACCTTC. This encodes CASSPLTDYGYTF.

The rearrangement links TRBV19 to TRBJ2-5, with 14 bases matching TRBD2. Germline loops: CDR1 LNHDA, CDR2 SQIVND (reference sequence). The J segment lost 0 bases and the V segment lost 4 bases, leaving 16 bases of the junction unmatched. The CDR3 is made up of 21 amino acids. Here the CDR3 reads CASSTAPYRTSGGRYQETQYF. For the CDR3, the DNA is TGTGCCAGTAGTACCGCCCCATACAGGACTAGCGGGGGGCGGTACCAAGAGACCCAGTACTTC.

This clone was counted between two and nine times. The chain joins TRBV9 to TRBJ1-6, with TRBD1 as a possible D gene (6 bases). Trimming took off 3 bases at V and 0 bases at J, with 16 bases between the two ends. The CDR3 is made up of 18 amino acids. Germline CDR1 reads SGDLS; CDR2 reads YYNGEE. The CDR3, as DNA: TGTGCCAGCAGCGCCGAGCCCACAGGGAGCTCCTATAATTCACCCCTCCACTTT. It codes for CASSAEPTGSSYNSPLHF. The full variable domain, its missing parts supplied by reference TRBV9 and TRBJ1-6, is DSGVTQTPKHLITATGQRVTLRCSPRSGDLSVYWYQQSLDQGLQFLIQYYNGEERAKGNILERFSAQQFPDLHSELNLSSLELGDSALYFCASSAEPTGSSYNSPLHFGNGTRLTVT.

The chain is built from TRBV28 and TRBJ1-2, with D possibly being TRBD1 (5 bases). V was trimmed by 5 bases and J by 4 bases, leaving 20 bases between them. The germline gives CDR1 MDHEN, CDR2 SYDVKM. The CDR3 runs to 16 residues. In nucleotides, the CDR3 is TGTGCCAGCAGTGGACACCTAGGTGGCAAAACCTATGGCTACACCTTC. It translates to CASSGHLGGKTYGYTF.

The chain carries TRBV6-5 and TRBJ1-3; D ambiguous. The CDR3 covers 13 residues. The V end lost 10 bases, the J end lost 0 bases, and 10 bases lay between the germline ends. In germline, CDR1 is MNHEY, CDR2 SVGAGI. The CDR3 nucleotides are TGTGCCACTACAAGCTACTCTGGAAACACCATATATTTT. Residues: CATTSYSGNTIYF.

CDR3 DNA: TGTGCCAGCGGGAGGGGCTACAATGAGCAGTTCTTC. Residues: CASGRGYNEQFF. The gene calls are TRBV7-9 and TRBJ2-1; TRBD2 matches 7 bases. The CDR3 loop spans 12 amino acids. Germline V gene data show CDR1 as SEHNR and CDR2 as FQNEAQ (reference sequence). The V segment lost 8 bases and the J segment 3 bases; nucleotides outside the gene matches: 1.

The chain combines TRBV5-4 with TRBJ1-2, with TRBD1 matching 7 bases. The J segment lost 4 bases and the V segment lost 6 bases, leaving 9 bases of the junction unmatched. Germline V gene lookup returns CDR1 SGHNT and CDR2 YYREEE (reference sequence). There are 14 residues in the CDR3. The CDR3: CASTPPGQIYGYTF. In DNA, the CDR3 is TGTGCCAGCACCCCACCGGGACAGATCTATGGCTACACCTTC.

This clone was counted only a few times. The J gene is TRBJ2-7, the V gene TRBV10-3, with 7 bases identical to TRBD1. Germline V CDR1 and CDR2: ENHRY, SYGVKD. Trimming took 10 bases from V and 0 from J; bases not matched to a gene: 12. This CDR3 contains 15 residues. CDR3 sequence (DNA): TGTGCCAGCCAACGGCCGGGACAGAGCTCCTACGAGCAGTACTTC. The encoded protein is CASQRPGQSSYEQYF.

The CDR3 DNA sequence: TGTGCCACCAGTGATACGGGGAAAAACACCGGGGAGCTGTTTTTT. Its translation is CATSDTGKNTGELFF. The gene calls are TRBV24-1 and TRBJ2-2; TRBD2 might be the D (5 bases). The CDR3 runs 15 residues. Germline CDR1 reads KGHDR; CDR2 reads SFDVKD. V was cut by 3 bases and J by 2 bases, with 9 bases left in between.

A single count supports this clone. This rearrangement joins TRBV6-4 to TRBJ1-2; possible D gene TRBD1, 5 bases. There are 15 residues in the CDR3. The V gene lost 0 bases and the J gene lost 4 bases, with 12 bases spanning the gap. Looked up from germline, CDR1 is MRHNA and CDR2 is SNTAGT. Written as DNA, the CDR3 is TGTGCCAGCAGTGACTCGGCAGGGCTAGGCTATGGCTACACCTTC. It translates to CASSDSAGLGYGYTF.

The chain recombines TRBV5-1 with TRBJ1-3; 7 nucleotides line up with TRBD1. This CDR3 spans 17 amino acids. V was pared by 3 bases and J by 0 bases, with 9 bases of the junction left unmatched. CDR1 and CDR2 from the germline V gene are SGHRS and YFSETQ. CDR3 residues: CASSSGTAPHSGNTIYF. The CDR3 region has the DNA TGCGCCAGCAGCTCCGGGACAGCACCTCACTCTGGAAACACCATATATTTT. The full variable domain, completed using reference TRBV5-1 and TRBJ1-3, is KAGVTQTPRYLIKTRGQQVTLSCSPISGHRSVSWYQQTPGQGLQFLFEYFSETQRNKGNFPGRFSGRQFSNSRSEMNVSTLELGDSALYLCASSSGTAPHSGNTIYFGEGSWLTVV.

The chain joins TRBV29-1 to TRBJ2-3; D may be TRBD1 (6 bases). CDR3 size: 14 residues. Trimming stripped 1 base from V and 0 bases from J, with 8 bases between. Germline V gene data show CDR1 as SQVTM and CDR2 as ANQGSEA. The CDR3 DNA reads as TGCAGCGTTGAAGGGCAGGGGAGCACAGATACGCAGTATTTT. Translating it yields CSVEGQGSTDTQYF.

This chain joins TRBV2 and TRBJ2-2; a weak D match, TRBD1 (5 bases). Germline assignment: CDR1 SNHLY and CDR2 FYNNEI. This CDR3 region has 15 residues. Between the trimmed V and J ends, which lost 3 bases and 8 bases, there was a span of 16 bases. CDR3 sequence reads: CASSDGAQGGGELFF. The CDR3 nucleotides read TGTGCCAGCAGTGATGGTGCGCAGGGTGGAGGGGAGCTGTTTTTT.

This chain links TRBV19 with TRBJ1-1, with 10 bases matching TRBD1. V dropped 7 bases and J dropped 5; count of bases not matched to a gene: 7. Germline V lookup: CDR1 LNHDA, CDR2 SQIVND (reference sequence). The length of the CDR3 is 14 residues. The CDR3 sequence: CASIPRTGGTEAFF. For the CDR3, the DNA is TGTGCCAGTATCCCCCGGACAGGGGGAACTGAAGCTTTCTTT.

The chain uses TRBV11-2 and TRBJ1-5; TRBD1 agrees at 7 bases. J was trimmed by 5 bases and V by 4 bases; bases with no gene match: 5. Germline loops: CDR1 SGHAT, CDR2 FQNNGV. This CDR3 is built from 14 residues. CDR3 sequence reads: CASSSGTVDQPQHF. Here the CDR3 DNA reads TGTGCCAGCAGCTCAGGGACAGTAGATCAGCCCCAGCATTTT.

The chain employs TRBV7-9 and TRBJ2-1; perhaps TRBD2 as D (6 bases). This CDR3 comprises 16 residues. Trimming removed 11 bases at V and 7 bases at J, with 27 bases between. Germline lookup yields CDR1 SEHNR and CDR2 FQNEAQ (reference sequence). The CDR3 sequence is CAGGNRQGRRENEQFF. Written as DNA, the CDR3 is TGTGCCGGCGGCAACCGGCAGGGAAGACGGGAGAATGAGCAGTTCTTC.

The chain uses TRBV9 and TRBJ2-2; no clear D gene. Deletions cut 0 bases from V and 2 bases from J, with 8 bases between. The CDR3 extends over 15 amino acids. Germline V gene data show CDR1 as SGDLS and CDR2 as YYNGEE. The DNA of the CDR3 is TGTGCCAGCAGCGTAGGGCAGGCCAACACCGGGGAGCTGTTTTTT. This sequence encodes CASSVGQANTGELFF.

This clone was seen a single time. This chain joins TRBV28 and TRBJ2-3, with D maybe TRBD1 (6 bases). Germline V gene sequence: CDR1 MDHEN, CDR2 SYDVKM. The length of the CDR3 is 16 residues. V lost 7 bases and J 2 bases, leaving 19 bases between the germline ends. The CDR3 loop is CASNIPGQSYTDTQYF. The CDR3, as DNA: TGTGCCAGCAATATTCCCGGACAGAGCTACACAGATACGCAGTATTTT.

This clone has just one count. V is TRBV18 and J is TRBJ2-3, with unresolved D. V was cut by 1 base and J by 3 bases, with 2 bases left in between. The V gene's germline CDR1 is KGHSH and CDR2 LQKENI. The CDR3 runs to 12 residues. The CDR3 DNA is TGTGCCAGCTCACCACGGACAGATACGCAGTATTTT. Translating it yields CASSPRTDTQYF. Supplemented by reference TRBV18 and TRBJ2-3, the full variable domain reads NAGVMQNPRHLVRRRGQEARLRCSPMKGHSHVYWYRQLPEEGLKFMVYLQKENIIDESGMPKERFSAEFPKEGPSILRIQQVVRGDSAAYFCASSPRTDTQYFGPGTRLTVL.

DNA of the CDR3: TGTGCCAGCAGTTCGGGTCTTTCGGGAGGCTACACCTTC. Residues: CASSSGLSGGYTF. The chain uses TRBV12-3 or TRBV12-4 and TRBJ1-2; D remains ambiguous. V was cut by 4 bases and J by 8 bases, with 14 bases left in between. The CDR3 consists of 13 residues.

This clone was detected only a few times. V and J are TRBV4-1 and TRBJ1-5; a possible D gene is TRBD1 (6 bases). V was clipped by 4 bases and J by 4 bases, with 17 bases between them. Germline CDR1 reads MGHRA; CDR2 reads YSYEKL. The CDR3 sequence is 16 residues long. The CDR3 loop reads CASSRDINRGNQPQHF. CDR3 in DNA: TGCGCCAGCAGCCGGGACATTAATCGGGGGAATCAGCCCCAGCATTTT.